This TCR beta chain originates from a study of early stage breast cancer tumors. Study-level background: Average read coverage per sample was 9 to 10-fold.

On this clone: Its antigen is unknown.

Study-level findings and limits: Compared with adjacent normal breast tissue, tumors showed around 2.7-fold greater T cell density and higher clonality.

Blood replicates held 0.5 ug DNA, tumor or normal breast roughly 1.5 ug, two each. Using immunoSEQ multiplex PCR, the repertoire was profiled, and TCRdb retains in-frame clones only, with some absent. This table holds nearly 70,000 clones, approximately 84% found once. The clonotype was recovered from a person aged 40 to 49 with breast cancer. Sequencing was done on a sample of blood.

CDR3 protein: CASSLAQRDPGNTIYF. The CDR3 DNA reads as TGTGCCAGCAGCTTAGCGCAAAGGGACCCTGGAAACACCATATATTTT. The chain carries TRBV7-8 and TRBJ1-3; a possible D gene is TRBD1 (5 bases). The V end was cut by 0 bases, the J end by 2 bases, with 11 bases between. There are 16 residues in the CDR3. CDR1 is SGHVS and CDR2 is FQNEAQ in the germline V gene. Full variable domain (rest looked up from reference TRBV7-8 and TRBJ1-3): GAGVSQSPRYKVAKRGQDVALRCDPISGHVSLFWYQQALGQGPEFLTYFQNEAQLDKSGLPSDRFFAERPEGSVSTLKIQRTQQEDSAVYLCASSLAQRDPGNTIYFGEGSWLTVV.